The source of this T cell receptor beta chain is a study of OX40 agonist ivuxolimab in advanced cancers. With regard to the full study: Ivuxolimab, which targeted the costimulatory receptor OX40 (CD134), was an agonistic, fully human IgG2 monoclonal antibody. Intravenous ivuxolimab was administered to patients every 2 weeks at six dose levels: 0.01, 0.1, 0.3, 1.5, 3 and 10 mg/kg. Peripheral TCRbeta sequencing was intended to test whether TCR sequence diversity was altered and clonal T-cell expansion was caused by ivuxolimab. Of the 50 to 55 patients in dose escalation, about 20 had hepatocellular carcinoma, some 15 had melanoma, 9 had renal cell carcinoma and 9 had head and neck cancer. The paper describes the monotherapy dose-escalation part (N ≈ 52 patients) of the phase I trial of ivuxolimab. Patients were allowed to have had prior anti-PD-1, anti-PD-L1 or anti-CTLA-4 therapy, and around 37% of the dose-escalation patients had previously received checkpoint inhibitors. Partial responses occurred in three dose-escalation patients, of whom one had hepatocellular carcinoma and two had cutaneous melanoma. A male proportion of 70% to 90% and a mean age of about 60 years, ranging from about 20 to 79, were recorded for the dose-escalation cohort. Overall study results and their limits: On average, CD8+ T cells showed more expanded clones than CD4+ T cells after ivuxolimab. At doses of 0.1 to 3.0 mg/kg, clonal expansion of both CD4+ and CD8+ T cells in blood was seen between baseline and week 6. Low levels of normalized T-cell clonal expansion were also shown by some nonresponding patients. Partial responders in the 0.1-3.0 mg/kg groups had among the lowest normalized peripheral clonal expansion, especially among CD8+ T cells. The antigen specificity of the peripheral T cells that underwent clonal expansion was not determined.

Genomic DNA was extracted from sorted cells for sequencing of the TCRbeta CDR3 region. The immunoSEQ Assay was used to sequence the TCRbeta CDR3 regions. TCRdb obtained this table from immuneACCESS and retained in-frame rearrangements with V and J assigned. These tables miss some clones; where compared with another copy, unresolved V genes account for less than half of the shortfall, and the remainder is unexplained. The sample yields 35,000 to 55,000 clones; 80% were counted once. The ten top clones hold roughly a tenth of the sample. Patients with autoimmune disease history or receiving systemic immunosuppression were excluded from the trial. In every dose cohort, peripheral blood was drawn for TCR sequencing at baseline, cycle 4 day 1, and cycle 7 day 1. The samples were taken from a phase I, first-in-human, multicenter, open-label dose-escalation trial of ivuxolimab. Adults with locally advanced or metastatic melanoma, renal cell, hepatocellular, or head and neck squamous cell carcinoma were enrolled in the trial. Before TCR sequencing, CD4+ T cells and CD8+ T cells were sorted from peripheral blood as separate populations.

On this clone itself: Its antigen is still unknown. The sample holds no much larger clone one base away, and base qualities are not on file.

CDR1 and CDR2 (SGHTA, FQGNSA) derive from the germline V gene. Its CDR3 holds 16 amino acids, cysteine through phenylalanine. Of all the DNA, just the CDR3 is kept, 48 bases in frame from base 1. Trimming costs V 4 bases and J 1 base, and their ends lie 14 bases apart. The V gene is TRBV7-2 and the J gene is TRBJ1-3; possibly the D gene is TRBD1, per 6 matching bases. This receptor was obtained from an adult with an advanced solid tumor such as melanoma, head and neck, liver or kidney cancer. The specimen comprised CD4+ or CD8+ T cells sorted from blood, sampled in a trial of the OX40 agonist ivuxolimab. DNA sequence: TGTGCCAGCAGCTGGGGGCTTCGGGGGTCTGGAAACACCATATATTTT. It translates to CASSWGLRGSGNTIYF.